The present entry profiles one TCR beta chain with its context. Samples came from healthy bone marrow donors. Germline V gene lookup returns CDR1 SNHLY and CDR2 FYNNEI. The CDR3 consists of 12 residues. Trimming removed 7 bases from V and 5 bases from J, with 9 bases in between. This specimen belongs to a study of cytomegalovirus exposure and HLA in healthy donors. Researchers ran the PCR with 60 Vbeta and 13 Jbeta primers. Sequencing used immunoSEQ multiplex PCR; TCRdb keeps in-frame clones, though not all of them. The sample holds 150,000 or so clones, around 80% seen once. This clonotype originated in a young man in good health and CMV-seropositive. Sequenced: PBMCs. The genes are TRBV2 and TRBJ1-5; D is undetermined. The CDR3 sequence: CASNYVDQPQHF. As DNA, the CDR3 is TGTGCCAGCAACTACGTGGATCAGCCCCAGCATTTT.